This T cell receptor (beta chain) appears in the sequencing data of a study of blood T cells in healthy people across ages. Drawing of peripheral blood yielded roughly 9.8 milliliters from each donor. V was clipped by 5 bases and J by 6 bases; unmatched bases: 5. The CDR3 covers 14 residues. Next came a second PCR, run for about 7 to 12 cycles, which used a sample-barcoded 5' primer along with a J-beta primer mix. Tagging of each cDNA molecule was performed by a template-switch adaptor with 12 random nucleotides. TCRdb used MiXCR to reprocess the 5' RACE reads, holding one entry per CDR3 protein. The sample has 700,000 to 950,000 distinct CDR3 sequences, roughly 60% seen once.

Source material: blood. The rearrangement links TRBV12-3 or TRBV12-4 to TRBJ1-5; 9 nucleotides line up with TRBD1. This clonotype was sampled from a man aged 25-45 years in good health. The CDR3 sequence: CASSGTGRGQPQHF. In DNA, the CDR3 is TGTGCCAGCAGTGGGACAGGGCGGGGTCAGCCCCAGCATTTT.